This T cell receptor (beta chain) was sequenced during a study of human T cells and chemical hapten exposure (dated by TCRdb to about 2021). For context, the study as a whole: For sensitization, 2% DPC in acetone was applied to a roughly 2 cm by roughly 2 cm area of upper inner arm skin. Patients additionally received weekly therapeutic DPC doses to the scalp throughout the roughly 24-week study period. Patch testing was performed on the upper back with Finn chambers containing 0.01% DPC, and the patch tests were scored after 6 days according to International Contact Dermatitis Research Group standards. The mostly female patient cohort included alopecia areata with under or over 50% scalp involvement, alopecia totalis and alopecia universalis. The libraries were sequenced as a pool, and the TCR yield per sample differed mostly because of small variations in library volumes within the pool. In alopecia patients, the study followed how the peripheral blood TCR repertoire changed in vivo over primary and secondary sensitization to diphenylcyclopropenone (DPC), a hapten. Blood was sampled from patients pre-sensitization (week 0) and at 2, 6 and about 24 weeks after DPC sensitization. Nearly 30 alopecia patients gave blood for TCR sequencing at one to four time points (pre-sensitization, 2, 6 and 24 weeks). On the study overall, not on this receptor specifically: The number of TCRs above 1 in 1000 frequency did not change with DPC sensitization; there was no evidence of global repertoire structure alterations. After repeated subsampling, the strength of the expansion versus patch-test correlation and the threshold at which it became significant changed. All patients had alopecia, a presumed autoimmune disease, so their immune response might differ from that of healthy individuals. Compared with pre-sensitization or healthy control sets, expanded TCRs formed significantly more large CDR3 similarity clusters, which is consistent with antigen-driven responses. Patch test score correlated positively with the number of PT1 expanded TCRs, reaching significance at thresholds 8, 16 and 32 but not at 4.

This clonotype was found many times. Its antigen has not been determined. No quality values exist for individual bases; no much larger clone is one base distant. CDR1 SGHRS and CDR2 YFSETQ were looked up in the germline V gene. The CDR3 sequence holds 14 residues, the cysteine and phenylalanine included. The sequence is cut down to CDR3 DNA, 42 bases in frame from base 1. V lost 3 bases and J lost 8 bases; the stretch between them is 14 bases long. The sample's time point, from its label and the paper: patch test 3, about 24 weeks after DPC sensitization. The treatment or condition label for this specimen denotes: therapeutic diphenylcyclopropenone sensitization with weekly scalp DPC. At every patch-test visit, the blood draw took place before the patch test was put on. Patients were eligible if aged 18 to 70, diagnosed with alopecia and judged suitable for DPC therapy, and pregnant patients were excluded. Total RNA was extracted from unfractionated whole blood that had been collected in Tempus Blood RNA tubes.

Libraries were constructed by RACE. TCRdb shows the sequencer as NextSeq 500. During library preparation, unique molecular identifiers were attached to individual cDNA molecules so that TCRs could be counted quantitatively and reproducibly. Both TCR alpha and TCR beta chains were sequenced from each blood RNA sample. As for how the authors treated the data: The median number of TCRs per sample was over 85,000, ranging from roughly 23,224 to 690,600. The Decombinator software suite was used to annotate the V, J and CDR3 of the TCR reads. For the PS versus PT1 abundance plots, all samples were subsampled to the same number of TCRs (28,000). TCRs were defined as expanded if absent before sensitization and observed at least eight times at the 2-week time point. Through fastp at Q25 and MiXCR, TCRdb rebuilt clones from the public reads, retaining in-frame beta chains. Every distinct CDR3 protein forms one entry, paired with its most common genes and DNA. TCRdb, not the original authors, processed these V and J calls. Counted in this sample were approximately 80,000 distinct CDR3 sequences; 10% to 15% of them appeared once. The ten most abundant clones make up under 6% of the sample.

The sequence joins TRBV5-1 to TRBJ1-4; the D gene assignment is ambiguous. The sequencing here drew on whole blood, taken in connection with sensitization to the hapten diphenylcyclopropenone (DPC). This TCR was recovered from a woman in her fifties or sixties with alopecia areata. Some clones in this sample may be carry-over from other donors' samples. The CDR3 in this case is CASSSTAASEKLFF. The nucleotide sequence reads TGCGCCAGCAGCTCCACTGCGGCCTCCGAAAAACTGTTTTTT.